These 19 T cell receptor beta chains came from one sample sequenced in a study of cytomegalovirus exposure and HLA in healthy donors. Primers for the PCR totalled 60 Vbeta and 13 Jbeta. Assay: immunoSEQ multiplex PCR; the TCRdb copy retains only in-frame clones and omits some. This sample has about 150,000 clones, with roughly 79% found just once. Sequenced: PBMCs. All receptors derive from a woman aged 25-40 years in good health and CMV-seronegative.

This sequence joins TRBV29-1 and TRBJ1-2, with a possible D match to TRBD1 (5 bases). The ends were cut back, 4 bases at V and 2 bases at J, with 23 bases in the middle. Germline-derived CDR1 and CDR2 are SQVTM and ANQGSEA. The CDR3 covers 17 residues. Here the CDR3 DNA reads TGCAGCGTTGGATTGGTCGGGGGGGGGAGTAAGAACTATGGCTACACCTTC. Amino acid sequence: CSVGLVGGGSKNYGYTF.

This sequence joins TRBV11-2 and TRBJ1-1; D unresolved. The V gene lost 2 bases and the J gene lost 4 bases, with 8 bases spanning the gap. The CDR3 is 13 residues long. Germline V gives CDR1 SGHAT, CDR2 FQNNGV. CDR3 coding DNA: TGTGCCAGCAGCTTACGTGAGGGCACTGAAGCTTTCTTT. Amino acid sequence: CASSLREGTEAFF.

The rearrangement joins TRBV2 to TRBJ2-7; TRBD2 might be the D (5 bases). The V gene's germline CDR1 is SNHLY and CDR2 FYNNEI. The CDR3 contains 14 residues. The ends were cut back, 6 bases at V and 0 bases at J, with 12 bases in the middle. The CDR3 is CASSARGPSYEQYF. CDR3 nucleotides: TGTGCCAGCAGCGCCCGGGGTCCCTCCTACGAGCAGTACTTC.

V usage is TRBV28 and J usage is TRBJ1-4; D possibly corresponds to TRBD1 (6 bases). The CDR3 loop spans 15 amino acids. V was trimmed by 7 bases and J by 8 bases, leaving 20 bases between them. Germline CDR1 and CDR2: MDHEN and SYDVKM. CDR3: CASTIGGPGEEKLFF. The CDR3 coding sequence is TGTGCCAGCACCATAGGGGGACCAGGGGAAGAAAAACTGTTTTTT. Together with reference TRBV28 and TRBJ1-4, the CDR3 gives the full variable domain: DVKVTQSSRYLVKRTGEKVFLECVQDMDHENMFWYRQDPGLGLRLIYFSYDVKMKEKGDIPEGYSVSREKKERFSLILESASTNQTSMYLCASTIGGPGEEKLFFGSGTQLSVL.

CDR3 DNA: TGCGCCAGCAGCTCGCAGAATTCTCGGGGGAACATTCAGTACTTC. It translates to CASSSQNSRGNIQYF. The V gene is TRBV5-1, the J gene TRBJ2-4; D may be TRBD2 (6 bases). V gave up 3 bases and J gave up 7 bases, with 17 bases separating them. CDR1 SGHRS and CDR2 YFSETQ come from the germline V gene. The CDR3 consists of 15 residues. Using reference TRBV5-1 and TRBJ2-4 for the parts outside the CDR3, the full variable domain is KAGVTQTPRYLIKTRGQQVTLSCSPISGHRSVSWYQQTPGQGLQFLFEYFSETQRNKGNFPGRFSGRQFSNSRSEMNVSTLELGDSALYLCASSSQNSRGNIQYFGAGTRLSVL.

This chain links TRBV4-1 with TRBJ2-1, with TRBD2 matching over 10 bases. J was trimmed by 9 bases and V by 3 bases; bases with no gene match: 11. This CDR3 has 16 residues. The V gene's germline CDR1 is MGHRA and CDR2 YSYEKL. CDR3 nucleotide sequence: TGCGCCAGCAGCCACCCACGAGCGGGGGGGCGGGGTGAGCAGTTCTTC. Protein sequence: CASSHPRAGGRGEQFF.

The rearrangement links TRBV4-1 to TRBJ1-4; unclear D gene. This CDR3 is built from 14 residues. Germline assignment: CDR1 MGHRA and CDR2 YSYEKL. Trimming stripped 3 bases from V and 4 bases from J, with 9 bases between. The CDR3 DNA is TGCGCCAGCAGCCAGGGAGTCCTTAATGAAAAACTGTTTTTT. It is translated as CASSQGVLNEKLFF.

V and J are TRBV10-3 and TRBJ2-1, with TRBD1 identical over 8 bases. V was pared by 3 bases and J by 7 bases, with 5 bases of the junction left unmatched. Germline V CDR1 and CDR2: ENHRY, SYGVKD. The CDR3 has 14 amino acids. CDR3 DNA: TGTGCCATCAGTGAACAGGACAGGGTTAATGAGCAGTTCTTC. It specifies CAISEQDRVNEQFF.

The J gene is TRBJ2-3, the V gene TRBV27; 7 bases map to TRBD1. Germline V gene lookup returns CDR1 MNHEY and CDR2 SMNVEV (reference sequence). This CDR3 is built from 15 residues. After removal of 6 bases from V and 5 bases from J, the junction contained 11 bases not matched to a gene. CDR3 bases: TGTGCCAGCAGGCTACGACAGGGTCGGGGAGATACGCAGTATTTT. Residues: CASRLRQGRGDTQYF.

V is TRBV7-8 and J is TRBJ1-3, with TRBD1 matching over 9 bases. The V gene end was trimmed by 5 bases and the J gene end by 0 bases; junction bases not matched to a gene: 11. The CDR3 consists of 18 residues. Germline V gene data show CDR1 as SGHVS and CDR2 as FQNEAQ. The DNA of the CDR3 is TGTGCCAGCAGCCGGGACAGGGTCCTCTCGAGCTCTGGAAACACCATATATTTT. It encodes CASSRDRVLSSSGNTIYF.

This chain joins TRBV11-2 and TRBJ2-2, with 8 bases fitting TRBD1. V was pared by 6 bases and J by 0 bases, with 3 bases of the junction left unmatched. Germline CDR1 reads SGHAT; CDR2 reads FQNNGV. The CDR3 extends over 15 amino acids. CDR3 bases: TGTGCCAGCAGAGAGGGACAGGCGAACACCGGGGAGCTGTTTTTT. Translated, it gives CASREGQANTGELFF.

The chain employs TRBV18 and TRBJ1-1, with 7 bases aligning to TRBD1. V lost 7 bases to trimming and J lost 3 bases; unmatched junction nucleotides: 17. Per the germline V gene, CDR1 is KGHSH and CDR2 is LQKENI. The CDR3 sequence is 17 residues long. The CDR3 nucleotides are TGTGCCAGCTGCTATCTGGAGAAGGACCAGGGGGACACTGAAGCTTTCTTT. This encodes CASCYLEKDQGDTEAFF.

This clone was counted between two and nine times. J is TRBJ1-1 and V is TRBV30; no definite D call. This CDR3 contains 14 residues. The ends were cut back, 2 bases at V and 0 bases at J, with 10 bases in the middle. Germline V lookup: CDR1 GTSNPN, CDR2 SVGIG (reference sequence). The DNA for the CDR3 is TGTGCCTGGAGTAACAGTTTAATGAACACTGAAGCTTTCTTT. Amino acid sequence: CAWSNSLMNTEAFF.

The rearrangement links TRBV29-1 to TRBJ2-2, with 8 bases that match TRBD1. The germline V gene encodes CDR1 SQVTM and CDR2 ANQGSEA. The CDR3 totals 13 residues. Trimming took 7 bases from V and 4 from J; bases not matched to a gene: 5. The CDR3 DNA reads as TGCAGCGCAGGGACAGGTGTCACCGGGGAGCTGTTTTTT. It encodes CSAGTGVTGELFF.

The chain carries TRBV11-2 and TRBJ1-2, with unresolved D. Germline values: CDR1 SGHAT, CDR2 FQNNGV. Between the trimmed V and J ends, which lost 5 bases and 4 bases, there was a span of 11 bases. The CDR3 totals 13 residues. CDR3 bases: TGTGCCAGCAGCCTGGTGAGAGGCTATGGCTACACCTTC. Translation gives CASSLVRGYGYTF.

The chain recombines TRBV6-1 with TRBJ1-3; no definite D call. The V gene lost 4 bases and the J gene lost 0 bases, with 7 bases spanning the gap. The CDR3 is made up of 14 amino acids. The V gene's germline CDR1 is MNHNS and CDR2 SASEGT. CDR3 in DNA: TGTGCCAGCAGTGCCCGTTTCTCTGGAAACACCATATATTTT. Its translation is CASSARFSGNTIYF.

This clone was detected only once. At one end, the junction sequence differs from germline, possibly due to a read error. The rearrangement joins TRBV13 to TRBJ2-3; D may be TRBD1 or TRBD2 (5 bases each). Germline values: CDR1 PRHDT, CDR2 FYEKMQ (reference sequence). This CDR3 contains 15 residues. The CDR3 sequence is CASSLGERGTDTQYF. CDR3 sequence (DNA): TGTGCCAGCAGCCTAGGGGAGAGGGGCACAGATACGCAGTATTTT.

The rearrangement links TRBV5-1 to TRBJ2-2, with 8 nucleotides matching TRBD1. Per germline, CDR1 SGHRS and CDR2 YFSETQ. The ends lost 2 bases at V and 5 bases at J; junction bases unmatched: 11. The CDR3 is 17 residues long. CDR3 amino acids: CASSLYIDRTGTGELFF. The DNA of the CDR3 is TGCGCCAGCAGCTTATATATAGATCGGACAGGGACCGGGGAGCTGTTTTTT. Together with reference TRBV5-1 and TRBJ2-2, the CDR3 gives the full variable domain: KAGVTQTPRYLIKTRGQQVTLSCSPISGHRSVSWYQQTPGQGLQFLFEYFSETQRNKGNFPGRFSGRQFSNSRSEMNVSTLELGDSALYLCASSLYIDRTGTGELFFGEGSRLTVL.

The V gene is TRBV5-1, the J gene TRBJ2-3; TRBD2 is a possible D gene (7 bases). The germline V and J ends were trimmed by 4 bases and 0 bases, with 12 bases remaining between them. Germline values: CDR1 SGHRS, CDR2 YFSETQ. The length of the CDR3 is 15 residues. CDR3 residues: CASSNGGPSTDTQYF. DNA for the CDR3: TGCGCCAGCAGCAACGGGGGGCCTAGCACAGATACGCAGTATTTT.